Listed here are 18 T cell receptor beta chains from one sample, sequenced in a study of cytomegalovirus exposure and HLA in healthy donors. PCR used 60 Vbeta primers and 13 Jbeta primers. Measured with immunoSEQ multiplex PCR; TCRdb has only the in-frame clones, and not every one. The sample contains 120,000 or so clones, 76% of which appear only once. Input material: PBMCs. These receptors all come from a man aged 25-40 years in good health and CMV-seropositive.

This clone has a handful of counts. The CDR3 DNA is TGTGCCAGCTCACCTCAACAGGGCCGGAATTCACCCCTCCACTTT. It encodes CASSPQQGRNSPLHF. The gene calls are TRBV18 and TRBJ1-6; D possibly corresponds to TRBD1 (6 bases). Germline V gene sequence: CDR1 KGHSH, CDR2 LQKENI. The CDR3 contains 15 residues. Trimming took off 3 bases at V and 7 bases at J, with 13 bases between the two ends.

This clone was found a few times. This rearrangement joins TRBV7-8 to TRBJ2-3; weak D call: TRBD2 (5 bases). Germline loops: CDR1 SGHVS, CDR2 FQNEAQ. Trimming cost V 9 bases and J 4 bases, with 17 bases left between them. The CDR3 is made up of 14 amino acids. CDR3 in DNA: TGTGCCAGTGAGGGCCAGTTTCCCCCAGATACGCAGTATTTT. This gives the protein CASEGQFPPDTQYF.

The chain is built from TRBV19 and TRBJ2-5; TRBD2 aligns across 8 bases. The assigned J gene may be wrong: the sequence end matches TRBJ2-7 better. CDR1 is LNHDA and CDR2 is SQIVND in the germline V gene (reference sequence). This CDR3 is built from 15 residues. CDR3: CASSPSASGSYEQYF. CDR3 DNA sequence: TGTGCCAGTAGTCCTTCGGCTAGCGGGTCCTACGAGCAGTACTTC.

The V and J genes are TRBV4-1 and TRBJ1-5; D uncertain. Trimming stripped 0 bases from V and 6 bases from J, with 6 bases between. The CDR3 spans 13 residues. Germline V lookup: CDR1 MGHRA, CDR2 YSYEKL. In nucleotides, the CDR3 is TGCGCCAGCAGCCAAGATGGAGGTCAGCCCCAGCATTTT. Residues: CASSQDGGQPQHF.

The DNA for the CDR3 is TGTGCCAGCAGCTTAGGCCCTCTAGCGGGGGAGAGCACCGGGGAGCTGTTTTTT. Its translation: CASSLGPLAGESTGELFF. The rearrangement joins TRBV11-2 to TRBJ2-2; 10 bases are a match to TRBD2. Germline lookup yields CDR1 SGHAT and CDR2 FQNNGV. J gave up 4 bases and V 1 base, and 9 bases lay outside the gene matches. The CDR3 spans 18 residues.

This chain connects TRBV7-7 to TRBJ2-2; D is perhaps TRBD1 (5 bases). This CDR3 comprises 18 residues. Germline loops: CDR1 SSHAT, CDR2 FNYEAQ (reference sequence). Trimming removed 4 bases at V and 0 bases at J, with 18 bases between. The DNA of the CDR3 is TGTGCCAGCAGCTCGGTAGTAGGGGCTGCTGCGAACACCGGGGAGCTGTTTTTT. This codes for CASSSVVGAAANTGELFF.

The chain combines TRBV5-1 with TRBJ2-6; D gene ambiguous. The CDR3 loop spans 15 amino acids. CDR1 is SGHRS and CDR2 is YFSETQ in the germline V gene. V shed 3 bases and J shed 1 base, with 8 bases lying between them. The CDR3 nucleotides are TGCGCCAGCAGCTGGCCCCAGTCTGGGGCCAACGTCCTGACTTTC. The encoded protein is CASSWPQSGANVLTF. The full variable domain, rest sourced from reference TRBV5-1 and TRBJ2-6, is KAGVTQTPRYLIKTRGQQVTLSCSPISGHRSVSWYQQTPGQGLQFLFEYFSETQRNKGNFPGRFSGRQFSNSRSEMNVSTLELGDSALYLCASSWPQSGANVLTFGAGSRLTVL.

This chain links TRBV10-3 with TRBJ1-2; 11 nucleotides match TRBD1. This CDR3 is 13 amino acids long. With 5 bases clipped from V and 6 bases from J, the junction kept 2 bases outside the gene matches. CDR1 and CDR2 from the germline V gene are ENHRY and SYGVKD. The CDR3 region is CAISRTGGDGYTF. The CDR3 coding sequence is TGTGCCATCAGTAGGACAGGGGGCGATGGCTACACCTTC.

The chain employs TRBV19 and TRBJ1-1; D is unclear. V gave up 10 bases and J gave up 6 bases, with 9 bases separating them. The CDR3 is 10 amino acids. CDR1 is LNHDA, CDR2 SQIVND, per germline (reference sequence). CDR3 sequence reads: CATASPEAFF. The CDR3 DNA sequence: TGTGCCACCGCGTCCCCTGAAGCTTTCTTT.

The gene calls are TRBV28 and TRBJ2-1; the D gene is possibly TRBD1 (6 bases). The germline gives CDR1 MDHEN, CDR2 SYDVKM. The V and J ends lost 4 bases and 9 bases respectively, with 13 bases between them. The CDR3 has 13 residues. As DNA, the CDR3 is TGTGCCAGCAGTTCGCCAGGGGAAAGTGAGCAGTTCTTC. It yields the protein CASSSPGESEQFF.

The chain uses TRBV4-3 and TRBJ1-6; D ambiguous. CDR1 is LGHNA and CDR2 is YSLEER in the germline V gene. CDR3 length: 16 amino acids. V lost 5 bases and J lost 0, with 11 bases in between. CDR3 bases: TGCGCCAGCAGCTACGACACCAACTCCTATAATTCACCCCTCCACTTT. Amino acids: CASSYDTNSYNSPLHF.

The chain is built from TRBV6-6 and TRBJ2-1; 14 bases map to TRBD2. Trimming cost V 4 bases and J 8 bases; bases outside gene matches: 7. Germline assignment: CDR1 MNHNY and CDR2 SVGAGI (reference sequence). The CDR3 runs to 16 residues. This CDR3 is CASSSTSGGVGDEQFF. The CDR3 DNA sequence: TGTGCCAGCAGTTCGACTAGCGGGGGGGTGGGGGATGAGCAGTTCTTC.

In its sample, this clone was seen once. The CDR3 region is CASSLRGGNQPQHF. For the CDR3, the DNA is TGTGCCAGCAGTCTGAGAGGGGGAAATCAGCCCCAGCATTTT. The gene calls are TRBV6-5 and TRBJ1-5; perhaps TRBD1 as D (6 bases). V was trimmed by 5 bases and J by 4 bases, leaving 12 bases between them. This CDR3 comprises 14 residues. The germline V gene has CDR1 MNHEY and CDR2 SVGAGI.

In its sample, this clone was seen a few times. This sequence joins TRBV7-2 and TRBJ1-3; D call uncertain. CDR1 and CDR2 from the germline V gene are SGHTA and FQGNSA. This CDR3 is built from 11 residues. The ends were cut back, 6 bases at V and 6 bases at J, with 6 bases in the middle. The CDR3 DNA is TGTGCCAGCAGAGAGCAAAACACCATATATTTT. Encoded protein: CASREQNTIYF.

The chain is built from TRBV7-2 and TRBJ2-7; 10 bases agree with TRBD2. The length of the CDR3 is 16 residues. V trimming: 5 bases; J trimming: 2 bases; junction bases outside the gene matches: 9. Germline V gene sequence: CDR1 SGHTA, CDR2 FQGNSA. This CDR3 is CASSPQRGGFTYEQYF. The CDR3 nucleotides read TGTGCCAGCAGCCCACAGCGGGGGGGATTTACCTACGAGCAGTACTTC.

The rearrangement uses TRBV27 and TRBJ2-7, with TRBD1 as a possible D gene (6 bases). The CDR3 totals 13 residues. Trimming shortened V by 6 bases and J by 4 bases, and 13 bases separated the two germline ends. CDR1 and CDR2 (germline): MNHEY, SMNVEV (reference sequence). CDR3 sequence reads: CASSTAQGYEQYF. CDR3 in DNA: TGTGCCAGCAGCACCGCACAGGGATACGAGCAGTACTTC.

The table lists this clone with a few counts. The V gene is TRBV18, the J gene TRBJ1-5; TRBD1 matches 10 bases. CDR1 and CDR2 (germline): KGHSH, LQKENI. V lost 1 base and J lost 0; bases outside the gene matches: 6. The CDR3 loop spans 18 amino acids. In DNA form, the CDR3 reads TGTGCCAGCTCACCACGGGACAGGGGACCCAATAGCAATCAGCCCCAGCATTTT. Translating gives CASSPRDRGPNSNQPQHF.

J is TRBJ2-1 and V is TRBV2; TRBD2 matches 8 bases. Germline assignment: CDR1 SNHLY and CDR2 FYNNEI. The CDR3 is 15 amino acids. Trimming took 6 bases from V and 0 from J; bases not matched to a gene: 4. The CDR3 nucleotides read TGTGCCAGCAGGGCTACTAGCGGCTCCTACAATGAGCAGTTCTTC. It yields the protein CASRATSGSYNEQFF.